The 15 T cell receptor beta chains given below trace back to one sample, sequenced in a study of CD8 T cells in ankylosing spondylitis. TCRdb recomputed calls from the 5' RACE reads with MiXCR, one row per CDR3 protein. The sample holds about 220,000 distinct CDR3 sequences; approximately 7.4% are singletons and the top ten take approximately 15%. The study's findings and limits: For ankylosing spondylitis blood, a TCR beta motif of 7 to 9 highly homologous variants appeared characteristic.

These receptors' antigens are unknown. Input material: blood, either unsorted or a sorted T cell fraction (not recorded which). The origin of the receptors is a male donor with ankylosing spondylitis.

This clonotype was seen ten or more times. The rearrangement uses TRBV4-1 and TRBJ2-1, with D perhaps assigned TRBD1 or TRBD2 (6 bases each). Trimming removed 1 base from V and 10 bases from J, with 8 bases in between. Germline lookup yields CDR1 MGHRA and CDR2 YSYEKL. The CDR3 is 12 amino acids. Here the CDR3 reads CASSQGRGEQFF. CDR3 in DNA: TGCGCCAGCAGCCAAGGGAGGGGGGAGCAGTTCTTC.

The rearrangement links TRBV5-6 to TRBJ1-5; 9 bases line up with TRBD1. Germline V CDR1 and CDR2: SGHDT, YYEEEE. J was trimmed by 7 bases and V by 2 bases; bases with no gene match: 7. The CDR3 extends over 15 amino acids. Written as DNA, the CDR3 is TGTGCCAGCAGCTTAGGGACAGGGTTTTACCAGCCCCAGCATTTT. Translating gives CASSLGTGFYQPQHF.

This clonotype was found many times. DNA of the CDR3: TGTGCCAGCAGCGCCCGGACAGGGTATAGCACAGATACGCAGTATTTT. Translated, it gives CASSARTGYSTDTQYF. This sequence joins TRBV11-2 and TRBJ2-3; 8 nucleotides match TRBD1. The V and J ends lost 5 bases and 0 bases, in that order; junction bases with no gene match: 7. Germline V gene lookup returns CDR1 SGHAT and CDR2 FQNNGV. CDR3 length: 16 residues.

In its sample, this clonotype was seen many times. The rearrangement uses TRBV7-9 and TRBJ1-4; D remains unclear. The CDR3 is 17 residues long. Trimming pared 5 bases from V and 6 bases from J, leaving 22 bases between. Per the germline V gene, CDR1 is SEHNR and CDR2 is FQNEAQ (reference sequence). The CDR3 DNA sequence: TGTGCCAGCAGCAATCAAAGGTTGGAAGGACTTTATGAAAAACTGTTTTTT. Translated, it gives CASSNQRLEGLYEKLFF.

This clonotype was recorded many times. This chain uses TRBV10-2 with TRBJ2-7, with 7 bases aligning to TRBD2. CDR1 WSHSY and CDR2 SAAADI come from the germline V gene. V lost 0 bases, J lost 10 bases, and 3 bases stayed unmatched. The length of the CDR3 is 12 residues. The CDR3: CASSESLGLQYF. CDR3 nucleotide sequence: TGCGCCAGCAGTGAGTCCCTGGGACTACAGTACTTC.

This clonotype was detected many times. V gene TRBV28 combines with J gene TRBJ2-7; a possible D gene is TRBD2 (5 bases). CDR3 length equals 15 residues. Germline CDR1 and CDR2: MDHEN and SYDVKM. Trimming cost V 1 base and J 5 bases, with 15 bases left between them. This chain's CDR3 is CASSLSERVRDEQYF. In nucleotides, the CDR3 is TGTGCCAGCAGTTTATCGGAGAGGGTTCGCGACGAGCAGTACTTC.

This clonotype occurred many times. The chain couples TRBV6-1 to TRBJ2-3; a weak D match, TRBD2 (5 bases). V was shortened by 6 bases and J by 4 bases, with 17 bases between the two germline ends. From germline, CDR1 is MNHNS and CDR2 SASEGT. The CDR3 has 15 residues. The CDR3 spells CASSGRPPGADTQYF. CDR3 sequence (DNA): TGTGCCAGCAGCGGTCGACCGCCCGGGGCAGATACGCAGTATTTT.

There are many counts of this clonotype. V gene TRBV14 combines with J gene TRBJ2-7; D unresolved. Germline V gives CDR1 SGHDN, CDR2 FVKESK. The V end lost 0 bases, the J end lost 2 bases, and 14 bases lay between the germline ends. The length of the CDR3 is 16 residues. The chain's CDR3 is CASSQDPDGPTYEQYF. CDR3 DNA: TGTGCCAGCAGCCAAGATCCCGACGGCCCAACCTACGAGCAGTACTTC.

There are many counts of this clonotype. V gene TRBV7-3 combines with J gene TRBJ2-2, with 10 bases fitting TRBD1. V lost 5 bases and J lost 6; bases outside the gene matches: 3. Germline-derived CDR1 and CDR2 are SGHTA and FQGTGA. This CDR3 is built from 14 residues. The CDR3 spells CASSQDRGSGELFF. The CDR3 nucleotides read TGTGCCAGCAGCCAGGACAGGGGGTCCGGGGAGCTGTTTTTT.

At least ten counts were recorded for this clonotype. The chain links TRBV5-1 to TRBJ1-1; D may be TRBD1 (5 bases). The CDR3 runs to 12 residues. The germline V gene has CDR1 SGHRS and CDR2 YFSETQ. Trimming removed 5 bases from V and 5 bases from J, with 10 bases in between. The DNA of the CDR3 is TGCGCCAGCAGGGGGGGGAAGACTGAAGCTTTCTTT. Translated: CASRGGKTEAFF.

The V gene is TRBV7-9, the J gene TRBJ2-7, with 7 positions matching TRBD1. CDR1 is SEHNR, CDR2 FQNEAQ, per germline (reference sequence). Trimming cost V 4 bases and J 5 bases; bases outside gene matches: 11. The CDR3 is made up of 15 amino acids. This CDR3 reads CASSSPTGPVDEQYF. In DNA form, the CDR3 reads TGTGCCAGCAGCTCCCCGACAGGGCCCGTCGACGAGCAGTACTTC.

This clonotype was found many times. The chain uses TRBV29-1 and TRBJ2-7; the match to TRBD2 covers 11 bases. Germline V gene sequence: CDR1 SQVTM, CDR2 ANQGSEA. This CDR3 comprises 14 residues. V trimming: 4 bases; J trimming: 4 bases; junction bases outside the gene matches: 6. CDR3 sequence reads: CSVVPSGRSYEQYF. The DNA for the CDR3 is TGCAGCGTTGTGCCTAGCGGGAGGTCTTACGAGCAGTACTTC.

This clonotype was recorded a few times. J is TRBJ1-2 and V is TRBV27; 8 nucleotides agree with TRBD1. The CDR3 has 14 amino acids. CDR1 is MNHEY and CDR2 is SMNVEV in the germline V gene (reference sequence). V gave up 4 bases and J gave up 4 bases; unmatched junction bases: 5. The DNA for the CDR3 is TGTGCCAGCAGTTCCTCGACAGGGGCCTATGGCTACACCTTC. Encoded protein: CASSSSTGAYGYTF.

This sequence joins TRBV27 and TRBJ2-5; 9 bases match TRBD2. The V gene end was trimmed by 3 bases and the J gene end by 5 bases; junction bases not matched to a gene: 1. Germline lookup yields CDR1 MNHEY and CDR2 SMNVEV (reference sequence). The CDR3 loop spans 13 amino acids. The DNA of the CDR3 is TGTGCCAGCAGTTTTGCGGGAGGGGAGACCCAGTACTTC. Amino acids: CASSFAGGETQYF.

The V call is TRBV3-1, the J call TRBJ2-7, with D tentatively TRBD1 (6 bases). Trimming stripped 4 bases from V and 2 bases from J, with 12 bases between. The CDR3 consists of 14 residues. Germline CDR1 reads LGHDT; CDR2 reads YNNKEL (reference sequence). In DNA, the CDR3 is TGTGCCAGCAGCCTAGAGGGGGTTCCCTACGAGCAGTACTTC. This encodes CASSLEGVPYEQYF.